The clone carrying this T cell receptor (beta chain) was seen once. The entry originates in a study of blood T cell repertoires in COVID-19. Across the study: Both acute and convalescent COVID-19 samples were obtained from the United States, Italy and Spain. PBMCs, B-cell-depleted T cells, or T cells were the source of the cDNA or gDNA that made up the material.

Between the trimmed V and J ends, which lost 5 bases and 8 bases, there was a span of 24 bases. There are 16 residues in the CDR3. Per germline, CDR1 MNHEY and CDR2 SMNVEV (reference sequence). Authors' analysis steps: By means of reference gene primer amplification, nucleated cell counts were estimated. The data were produced by immunoSEQ multiplex PCR, yet TCRdb's version contains in-frame clones alone and is incomplete. V and J calls and clone size come straight from that table; D and trimming were deduced from the DNA. This table holds some 100,000 clones, 86% found once. The sequenced material came from peripheral blood. The J gene is TRBJ1-2, the V gene TRBV27, with D uncertain. This receptor was obtained from a human donor in a cohort sampled during active COVID-19. CDR3 DNA sequence: TGTGCCAGCAGTCCCGTCCCGCTAAGCCCCCAGGAAGGCTACACCTTC. This translates into CASSPVPLSPQEGYTF.